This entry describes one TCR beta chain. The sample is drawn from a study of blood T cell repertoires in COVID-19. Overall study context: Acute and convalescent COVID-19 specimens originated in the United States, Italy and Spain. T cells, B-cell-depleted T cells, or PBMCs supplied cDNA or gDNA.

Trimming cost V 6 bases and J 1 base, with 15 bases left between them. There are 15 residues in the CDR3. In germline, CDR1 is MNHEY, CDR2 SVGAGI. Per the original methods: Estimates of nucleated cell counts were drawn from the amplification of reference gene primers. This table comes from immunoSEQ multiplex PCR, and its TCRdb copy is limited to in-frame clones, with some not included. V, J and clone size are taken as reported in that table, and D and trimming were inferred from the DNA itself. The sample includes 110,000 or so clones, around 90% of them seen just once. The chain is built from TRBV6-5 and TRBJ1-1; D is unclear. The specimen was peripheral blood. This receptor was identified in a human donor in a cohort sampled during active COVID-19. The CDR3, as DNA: TGTGCCAGCAGACCCGGTCCACGCCGGAACACTGAAGCTTTCTTT. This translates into CASRPGPRRNTEAFF.